This passage covers 16 T cell receptor beta chains from one sample sequenced in a study of monozygotic twins with cystic fibrosis (dated by TCRdb to about 2021). Library creation used the immunoSEQ multiplex PCR assay. TCRdb limited this immuneACCESS table to in-frame rearrangements with V and J called. A share of clones is missing; checked studies link under half to unresolved V genes, and the rest is unexplained. The sample records around 27,000 clones, 90% of which are singletons. The top ten constitute 0.45% to 0.65% of the sample. The sequencing sample was made of blood. These receptors came from a girl aged 2 to 10 with cystic fibrosis.

The chain recombines TRBV7-2 with TRBJ1-4, with 7 bases lining up with TRBD1. The CDR3 consists of 14 residues. The V segment lost 3 bases and the J segment 8 bases; nucleotides outside the gene matches: 6. CDR1 is SGHTA and CDR2 is FQGNSA in the germline V gene. The chain's CDR3 is CASSLGAGGEKLFF. CDR3 DNA: TGTGCCAGCAGCTTGGGGGCAGGGGGAGAAAAACTGTTTTTT.

This chain connects TRBV7-9 to TRBJ2-7; no definite D call. Looked up from germline, CDR1 is SEHNR and CDR2 is FQNEAQ (reference sequence). This CDR3 spans 13 amino acids. Trimming removed 4 bases from V and 1 base from J, with 8 bases in between. CDR3 in amino acids: CASSSGFSYEQYF. Here the CDR3 DNA reads TGTGCCAGCAGCTCCGGTTTTTCCTACGAGCAGTACTTC.

The rearrangement uses TRBV6-4 and TRBJ1-5, with D uncertain. Per germline, CDR1 MRHNA and CDR2 SNTAGT. CDR3 size: 13 residues. Trimming left V 3 bases short and J 7 bases short, with 10 bases between. This chain's CDR3 is CASSEQAGQPQHF. In nucleotides, the CDR3 is TGTGCCAGCAGTGAGCAGGCTGGGCAGCCCCAGCATTTT.

V is TRBV19 and J is TRBJ1-1; perhaps TRBD1 as D (6 bases). The V end lost 5 bases, the J end lost 0 bases, and 19 bases lay between the germline ends. Per germline, CDR1 LNHDA and CDR2 SQIVND (reference sequence). The CDR3 is made up of 17 amino acids. The CDR3 spells CASSPRGGARLNTEAFF. The CDR3, as DNA: TGTGCCAGTAGTCCCCGCGGGGGGGCCCGATTGAACACTGAAGCTTTCTTT.

The CDR3 loop is CASSPTGVNTEAFF. The CDR3 DNA sequence: TGTGCCAGCTCACCGACAGGGGTTAACACTGAAGCTTTCTTT. The chain joins TRBV18 to TRBJ1-1, with 8 bases aligning to TRBD1. Germline V gene sequence: CDR1 KGHSH, CDR2 LQKENI. The ends lost 3 bases at V and 2 bases at J; junction bases unmatched: 2. CDR3 size: 14 residues. The variable domain in full, completed from reference TRBV18 and TRBJ1-1, reads NAGVMQNPRHLVRRRGQEARLRCSPMKGHSHVYWYRQLPEEGLKFMVYLQKENIIDESGMPKERFSAEFPKEGPSILRIQQVVRGDSAAYFCASSPTGVNTEAFFGQGTRLTVV.

CDR3 DNA sequence: TGTGCCAGCAGCTTAGCGACTAGCGGGGGGGTAAATGAGCAGTTCTTC. It encodes CASSLATSGGVNEQFF. The chain couples TRBV7-9 to TRBJ2-1; 14 positions agree with TRBD2. The CDR3 runs 16 residues. Germline CDR1 and CDR2: SEHNR and FQNEAQ (reference sequence). V lost 0 bases and J lost 7; bases outside the gene matches: 2.

The genes are TRBV7-9 and TRBJ1-1; no reliable D call. The length of the CDR3 is 15 residues. Trimming took off 5 bases at V and 0 bases at J, with 13 bases between the two ends. Germline V lookup: CDR1 SEHNR, CDR2 FQNEAQ (reference sequence). The CDR3 sequence: CASSQTPGLNTEAFF. The CDR3 nucleotides are TGTGCCAGCAGCCAAACCCCAGGATTGAACACTGAAGCTTTCTTT.

CDR3 loop: CASSLASNQPQHF. Written as DNA, the CDR3 is TGTGCCAGCAGCTTGGCTAGCAATCAGCCCCAGCATTTT. The V gene is TRBV5-6, the J gene TRBJ1-5; no clear D. CDR3 length: 13 amino acids. The V gene's germline CDR1 is SGHDT and CDR2 YYEEEE. V was clipped by 0 bases and J by 0 bases, with 1 base between them.

A single count supports this clone. This chain joins TRBV5-5 and TRBJ2-1; 10 bases match TRBD1. CDR3 length equals 16 residues. Germline CDR1 is SGHKS and CDR2 is YYEKEE (reference sequence). Trimming at V came to 0 bases and at J to 3 bases, leaving 3 bases not matched to a gene. This CDR3 is CASSLVGQGLYNEQFF. Here the CDR3 DNA reads TGTGCCAGCAGCTTGGTGGGACAGGGGCTCTACAATGAGCAGTTCTTC.

This clone came up a few times. This chain links TRBV13 with TRBJ1-6; tentative D call: TRBD1 (5 bases). Trimming left V 2 bases short and J 8 bases short, with 13 bases between. The CDR3 has 15 residues. Germline lookup yields CDR1 PRHDT and CDR2 FYEKMQ (reference sequence). The CDR3 region is CASSLRGGSDSPLHF. In nucleotides, the CDR3 is TGTGCCAGCAGCTTAAGGGGTGGATCCGATTCACCCCTCCACTTT.

The chain recombines TRBV12-5 with TRBJ1-1; D may be TRBD1 (5 bases). CDR1 LGHNT and CDR2 FRNRAP come from the germline V gene. Deletions cut 5 bases from V and 4 bases from J, with 11 bases between. The CDR3 extends over 13 amino acids. The CDR3 loop reads CASGRDFFTEAFF. The CDR3 bases are TGTGCTAGTGGTAGGGACTTCTTCACTGAAGCTTTCTTT.

This clone was counted once. V usage is TRBV10-3 and J usage is TRBJ2-2; maybe TRBD2 (5 bases). V dropped 6 bases and J dropped 1 base, with 12 bases sitting between them. CDR3 size: 15 residues. The V gene's germline CDR1 is ENHRY and CDR2 SYGVKD. CDR3 loop: CAIRDSTVNTGELFF. For the CDR3, the DNA is TGTGCCATCAGGGACTCTACGGTGAACACCGGGGAGCTGTTTTTT.

This clone was recorded a few times. The chain links TRBV6-1 to TRBJ1-4, with a possible D match to TRBD1 (6 bases). CDR3 length equals 15 residues. The germline gives CDR1 MNHNS, CDR2 SASEGT. Trimming cost V 3 bases and J 8 bases, with 16 bases left between them. The CDR3 reads CASSDYFAQGEKLFF. The CDR3 region has the DNA TGTGCCAGCAGTGATTATTTCGCTCAGGGGGAAAAACTGTTTTTT.

V is TRBV5-6 and J is TRBJ2-5; TRBD2 matches at 10 bases. Germline-derived CDR1 and CDR2 are SGHDT and YYEEEE. The ends lost 1 base at V and 5 bases at J; junction bases unmatched: 5. This CDR3 has 15 amino acids. CDR3 in amino acids: CASSLPSGGGETQYF. CDR3 nucleotide sequence: TGTGCCAGCAGCTTGCCTAGCGGGGGTGGGGAGACCCAGTACTTC.

The chain joins TRBV5-1 to TRBJ1-6; D possibly corresponds to TRBD1 (6 bases). V lost 0 bases, J lost 0 bases, and 13 bases lay in between. This CDR3 contains 18 residues. Germline V gene lookup returns CDR1 SGHRS and CDR2 YFSETQ. CDR3 nucleotide sequence: TGCGCCAGCAGCTTGGCCGGGGGCCACAGCTCCTATAATTCACCCCTCCACTTT. Amino acid sequence: CASSLAGGHSSYNSPLHF.

This chain uses TRBV4-1 with TRBJ2-3; the D gene is possibly TRBD2 (7 bases). The V end lost 1 base, the J end lost 4 bases, and 12 bases lay between the germline ends. CDR3 length equals 15 residues. CDR1 is MGHRA and CDR2 is YSYEKL in the germline V gene. CDR3 region: CASSQGGGVSDTQYF. In DNA, the CDR3 is TGCGCCAGCAGCCAAGGAGGGGGGGTATCAGATACGCAGTATTTT.